This paragraph reports one T cell receptor beta chain. Its specific antigen is unknown. Base qualities are not recorded, but no much larger clone differs from it by a single base. The junction carries 16 bases between V and J, which are trimmed by 6 bases and 0 bases respectively. From the germline V gene, CDR1 is MNHNS and CDR2 is SASEGT. Including cysteine and phenylalanine, the CDR3 has 16 amino acids. CDR3 DNA only is kept here, 48 bases in frame from base 1. The donors were roughly 38 Caucasian individuals from Russia, aged about 6 to 100 years, who were systemically healthy. Each donor gave roughly 9 milliliters of peripheral blood, drawn into EDTA-treated Vacutainer tubes. PBMCs were isolated by Ficoll-Paque density-gradient centrifugation, with at least 7 million obtained per sample. Total RNA, at least 5 micrograms per sample, was extracted from PBMCs with Trizol reagent. For every donor, an aliquot of PBMCs went through flow cytometry to measure the percentages of naive CD45RAhigh/CD27high T cells.

Libraries were prepared through 5' RACE. A second PCR of 7 to 11 cycles was run with a J-beta primer mix and a sample-barcoded 5' primer. Each TCR beta cDNA molecule received a unique molecular identifier from a template-switch 5' adaptor carrying 12 random nucleotides. At least 2.5 million CDR3-containing paired-end reads were obtained from each sample. All of the RNA was converted into first-strand cDNA using the Mint cDNA synthesis kit, with a TRBC-specific oligonucleotide serving as the primer. Following uracil-DNA glycosylase treatment, all cDNA underwent a first 18-cycle PCR with the universal primers M1SS and BC2_uni_R. Processing in the source paper ran as follows. For normalization, 1 million high-quality reads, each with a distinct molecular identifier, were randomly selected from each sample. Instead of being binned into consensus sequences, reads that shared molecular identifiers were thrown out. MiTCR, run with a Q25 quality threshold and the strictest error-elimination algorithm, handled CDR3 identification, clonotype clustering and error correction. A nonparametric unseen species model with Euler transformation was used to estimate a lower bound on total TCR beta diversity. TCRdb applied fastp at Q25 and MiXCR to the public reads, then kept only in-frame beta chains. Here each entry gathers all rows of one CDR3 protein and keeps the most common genes and DNA. TCRdb assigned the V and J calls; the authors' analysis was not used. The sample contains some 1,800,000 distinct CDR3 sequences, roughly 43% of them found a single time. The leading ten clones occupy roughly 24% of the sample.

The sample comes from a study of blood T cells in healthy people across ages (dated by TCRdb to between 2014 and 2017). The study in broad terms: In model experiments, template switching captured about one uniquely barcoded TCR beta cDNA molecule for every two T cells. To avoid experimental bias, donors of different ages were randomly spread across the sequencing lanes. To track age-related changes in TCR beta repertoire diversity, the study relied on deep sequencing normalized with unique cDNA molecular identifiers. Two additional independent replicas of 1 million unique cDNA reads from the same blood draw were analyzed for two donors (one aged 18 to 30 and one aged 80 or older). The donors were split into four age groups: young (average about 15 years), middle-aged (over 35), aged (roughly 68) and long-lived (approximately 80). General conclusions and limits of the study: As age increased, observed TCR beta diversity per million T cells dropped in a roughly linear way, and a significant reduction was already evident by age around 41. Because profiling used bulk unsorted PBMCs, naive and antigen-experienced compartments could not be compared conclusively. Estimates of total diversity based on one million sequenced T cells were regarded as lower bounds and as underestimates. The CMV infection status of donors was not known, potentially confounding age-related changes in expanded clonotypes. Compared with the aged group, more naive CD4+ T cells, fewer expanded clones and increased TCR diversity were shown by the long-lived group, suggesting age selection. The percentage of naive T cells measured by flow cytometry correlated strongly with observed TCR beta diversity.

The chain was built from TRBV6-1 and TRBJ2-3; no D segment can be confidently identified. Sequencing was carried out using blood. This TCR came from a human donor in good health. Here the CDR3 is given as CASSDGLHLSTDTQYF. The nucleotides are TGTGCCAGCAGCGACGGGCTTCACCTTAGCACAGATACGCAGTATTTT.